This T cell receptor (beta chain) derives from a study of blood T cells in healthy people across ages. For the study at large: Template switching caught about one barcoded beta molecule for each two T cells. Study observations and caveats: Investigators viewed diversity estimates from one million T cells as underestimates, the study reported.

This clonotype was found many times. Its antigen is as yet unknown. A sample-barcoded 5' primer and a J-beta primer mix were used in a second PCR of roughly 7 to 11 cycles. TCRdb recomputed calls from the 5' RACE reads with MiXCR, one row per CDR3 protein. The sample lists approximately 1.5 million distinct CDR3 sequences, about 31% seen once, with about 10% in the top ten. The CDR3 runs 13 residues. Per the germline V gene, CDR1 is MNHEY and CDR2 is SMNVEV (reference sequence). Trimming took 5 bases from V and 3 from J; bases not matched to a gene: 3. The chain links TRBV27 to TRBJ2-7; 8 nucleotides match TRBD2. This TCR derives from a woman aged 30 to 39 in good health. The sample comprised blood. The CDR3 nucleotides read TGTGCCAGCAGTCCGGGACTAGGCTACGAGCAGTACTTC. This encodes CASSPGLGYEQYF.